These T cell receptor beta chains were read from a single sample in a study of blood T cells in healthy people across ages. TCRdb itself ran the 5' RACE reads through MiXCR, one entry per CDR3 protein. The data contain 550,000 to 800,000 distinct CDR3 sequences, about 34% of them singletons. The sequenced sample consisted of blood. The origin of the receptors is a woman aged 80 or older in good health. CDR3s include the opening cysteine and the closing phenylalanine or tryptophan. The order of the fields is V gene, CDR3 protein.

V: TRBV10-2; CDR3: CASSDPYEQFF
V: TRBV7-2; CDR3: CASSLSGARDTQYF
V: TRBV28; CDR3: CASSLPSSGGAFGELFF
V: TRBV6-2/TRBV6-3; CDR3: CASGRNTEAFF
V: TRBV5-1; CDR3: CASSKDPRGDYEQYF
V: TRBV20-1; CDR3: CSAPISGTTRTGELFF
V: TRBV5-6; CDR3: CASSPSASRFSYEQYF
V: TRBV6-5; CDR3: CASSYSGQENYEQYF
V: TRBV20-1; CDR3: CSANRGDTYNEQFF
V: TRBV11-2; CDR3: CASSLGAGGLPNEQFF
V: TRBV20-1; CDR3: CSAQTADGYGYTF
V: TRBV5-6; CDR3: CASSWDREDTQYF
V: TRBV6-1; CDR3: CASSGLDSSPLHF
V: TRBV6-2/TRBV6-3; CDR3: CASSFSGGATDTQYF
V: TRBV6-2/TRBV6-3; CDR3: CASSYSDRGGGANVLTF
V: TRBV4-2; CDR3: CASSQTGLVGSEQFF
V: TRBV5-1; CDR3: CASSATPGQSEAFF
V: TRBV7-2; CDR3: CASSWGGGGRLQETQYF
V: TRBV28; CDR3: CASSLGTGFSYEQYF
V: TRBV4-3; CDR3: CASSQGGGGTQYF